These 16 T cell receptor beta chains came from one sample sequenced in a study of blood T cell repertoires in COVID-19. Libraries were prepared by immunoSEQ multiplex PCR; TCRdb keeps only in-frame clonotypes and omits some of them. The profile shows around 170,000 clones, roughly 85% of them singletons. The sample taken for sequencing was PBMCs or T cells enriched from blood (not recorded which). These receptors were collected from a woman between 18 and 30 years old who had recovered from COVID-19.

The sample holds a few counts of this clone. CDR3 protein: CASSQNRDPRYEQYF. The CDR3 bases are TGCGCCAGCAGCCAGAACCGGGATCCTCGCTACGAGCAGTACTTC. The genes are TRBV4-1 and TRBJ2-7; possible D gene TRBD2, 5 bases. The V and J ends lost 3 bases and 3 bases respectively, with 15 bases between them. The CDR3 is made up of 15 amino acids. The germline V gene encodes CDR1 MGHRA and CDR2 YSYEKL.

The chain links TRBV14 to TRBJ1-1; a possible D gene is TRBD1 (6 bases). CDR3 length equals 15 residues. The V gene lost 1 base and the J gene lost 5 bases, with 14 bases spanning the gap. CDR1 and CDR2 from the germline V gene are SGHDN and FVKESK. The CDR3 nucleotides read TGTGCCAGCAGCCAAGTCCAGGGGTTTATGACTGAAGCTTTCTTT. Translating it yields CASSQVQGFMTEAFF.

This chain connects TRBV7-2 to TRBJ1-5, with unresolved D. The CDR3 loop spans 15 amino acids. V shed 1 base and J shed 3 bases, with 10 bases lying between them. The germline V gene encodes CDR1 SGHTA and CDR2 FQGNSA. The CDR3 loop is CASSLVAGNNQPQHF. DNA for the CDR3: TGTGCCAGCAGCTTAGTAGCGGGGAACAATCAGCCCCAGCATTTT.

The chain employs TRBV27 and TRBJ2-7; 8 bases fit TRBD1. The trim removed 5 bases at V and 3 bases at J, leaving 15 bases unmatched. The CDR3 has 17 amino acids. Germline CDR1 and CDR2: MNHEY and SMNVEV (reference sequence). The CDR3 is CASSIHGQGLTFYEQYF. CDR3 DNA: TGTGCCAGCAGTATACATGGACAGGGCCTTACTTTCTACGAGCAGTACTTC.

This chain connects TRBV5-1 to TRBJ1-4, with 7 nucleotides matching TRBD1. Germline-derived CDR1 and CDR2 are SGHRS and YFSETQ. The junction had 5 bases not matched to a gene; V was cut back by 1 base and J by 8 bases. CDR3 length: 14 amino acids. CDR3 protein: CASSLSPQGEKLFF. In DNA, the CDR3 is TGCGCCAGCAGCTTGTCCCCACAGGGGGAAAAACTGTTTTTT.

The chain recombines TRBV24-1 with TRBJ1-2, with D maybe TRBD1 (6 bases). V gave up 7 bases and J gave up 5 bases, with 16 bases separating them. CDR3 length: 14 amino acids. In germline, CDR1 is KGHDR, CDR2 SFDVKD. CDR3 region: CATSELDRDYGYTF. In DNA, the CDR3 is TGTGCCACCAGCGAGTTGGACAGAGATTATGGCTACACCTTC.

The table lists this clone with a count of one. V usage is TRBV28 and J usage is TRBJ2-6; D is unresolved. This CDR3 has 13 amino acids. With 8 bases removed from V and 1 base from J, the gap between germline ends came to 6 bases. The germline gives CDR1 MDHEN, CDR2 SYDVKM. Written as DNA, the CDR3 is TGTGCCAGCGCGAGATCTGGGGCCAACGTCCTGACTTTC. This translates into CASARSGANVLTF.

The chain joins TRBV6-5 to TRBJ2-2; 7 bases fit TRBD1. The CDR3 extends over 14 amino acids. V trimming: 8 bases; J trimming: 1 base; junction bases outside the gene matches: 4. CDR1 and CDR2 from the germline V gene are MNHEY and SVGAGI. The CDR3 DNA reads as TGTGCCAGCGCGAGGGACAGGAACACCGGGGAGCTGTTTTTT. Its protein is CASARDRNTGELFF.

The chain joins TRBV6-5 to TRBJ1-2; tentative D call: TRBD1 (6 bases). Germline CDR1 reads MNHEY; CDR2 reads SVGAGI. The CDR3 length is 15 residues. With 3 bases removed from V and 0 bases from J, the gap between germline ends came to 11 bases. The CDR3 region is CASSYIQGSNYGYTF. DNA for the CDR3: TGTGCCAGCAGTTATATACAGGGCTCTAACTATGGCTACACCTTC.

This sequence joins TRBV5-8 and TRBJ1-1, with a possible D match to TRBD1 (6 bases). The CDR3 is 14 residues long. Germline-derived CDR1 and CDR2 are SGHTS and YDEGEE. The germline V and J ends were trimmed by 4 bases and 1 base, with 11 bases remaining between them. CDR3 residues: CASSEGHPNTEAFF. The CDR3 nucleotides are TGTGCCAGCAGCGAGGGACACCCGAACACTGAAGCTTTCTTT.

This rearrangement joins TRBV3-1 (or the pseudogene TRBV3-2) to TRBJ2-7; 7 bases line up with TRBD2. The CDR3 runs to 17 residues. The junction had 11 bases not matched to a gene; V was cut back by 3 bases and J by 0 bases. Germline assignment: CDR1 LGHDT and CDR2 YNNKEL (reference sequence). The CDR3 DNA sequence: TGTGCCAGCAGCCACGCCCCCGGGGCGGGGGACTCCTACGAGCAGTACTTC. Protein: CASSHAPGAGDSYEQYF.

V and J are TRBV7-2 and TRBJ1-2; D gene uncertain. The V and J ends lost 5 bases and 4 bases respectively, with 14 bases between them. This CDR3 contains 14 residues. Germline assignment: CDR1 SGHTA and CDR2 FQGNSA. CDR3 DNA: TGTGCCAGCAGCCCGCTAGGAGTTTCCTATGGCTACACCTTC. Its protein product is CASSPLGVSYGYTF.

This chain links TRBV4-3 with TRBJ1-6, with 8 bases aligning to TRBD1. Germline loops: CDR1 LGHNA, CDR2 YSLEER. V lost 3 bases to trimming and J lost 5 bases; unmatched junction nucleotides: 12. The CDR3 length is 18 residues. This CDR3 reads CASSQDTGGVINNSPLHF. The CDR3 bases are TGCGCCAGCAGCCAGGATACAGGGGGGGTGATCAATAATTCACCCCTCCACTTT.

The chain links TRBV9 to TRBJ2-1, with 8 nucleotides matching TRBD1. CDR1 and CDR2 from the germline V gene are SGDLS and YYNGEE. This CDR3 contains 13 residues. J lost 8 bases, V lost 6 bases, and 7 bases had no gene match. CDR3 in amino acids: CASNYRGADEQFF. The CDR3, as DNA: TGTGCCAGCAATTACAGGGGGGCGGATGAGCAGTTCTTC.

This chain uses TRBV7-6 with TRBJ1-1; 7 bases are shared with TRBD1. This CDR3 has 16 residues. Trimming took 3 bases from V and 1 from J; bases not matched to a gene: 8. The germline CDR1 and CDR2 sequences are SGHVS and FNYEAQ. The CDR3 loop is CASSFRPTGANTEAFF. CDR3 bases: TGTGCCAGCAGCTTCAGACCCACAGGGGCGAACACTGAAGCTTTCTTT.

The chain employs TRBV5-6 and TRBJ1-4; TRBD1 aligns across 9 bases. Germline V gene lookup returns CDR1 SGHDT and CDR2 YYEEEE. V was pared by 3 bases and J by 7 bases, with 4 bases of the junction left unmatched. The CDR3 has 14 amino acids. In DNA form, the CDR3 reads TGTGCCAGCAGCTCGGGACAGGGAGGTGAAAAACTGTTTTTT. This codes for CASSSGQGGEKLFF.